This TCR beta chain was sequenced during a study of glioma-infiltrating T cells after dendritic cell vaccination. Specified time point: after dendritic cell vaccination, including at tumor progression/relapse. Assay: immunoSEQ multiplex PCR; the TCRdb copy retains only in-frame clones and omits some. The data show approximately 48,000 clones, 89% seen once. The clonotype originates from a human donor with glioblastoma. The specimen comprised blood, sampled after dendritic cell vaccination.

The CDR3 coding sequence is TGTGCCAGTAGTGTCGGTGGTGAGCAGTTCTTC. Amino acid sequence: CASSVGGEQFF. The chain has TRBV19 and TRBJ2-1; D is ambiguous. Per the germline V gene, CDR1 is LNHDA and CDR2 is SQIVND (reference sequence). The V end lost 5 bases, the J end lost 9 bases, and 8 bases lay between the germline ends. The CDR3 is 11 residues long.